The 28 T cell receptor beta chains below all came from one sample that was sequenced in a study of shared clonotypes between healthy human individuals. The naive CD8 population came from CD45RO-negative cells selected for CCR7, without terminally differentiated effector memory CD45RA+ cells. TCRdb's copy holds only in-frame clones and misses some; the assay was immunoSEQ multiplex PCR. This sample has fewer than 850,000 clones, with roughly 96% found just once. The source material was naive CD8+ T cells sorted from blood. These receptors all come from a young man in good health.

Regarding this clone: Distinct nucleotide sequences in the sample also encode this CDR3. The V and J genes are TRBV5-1 and TRBJ2-1; weak D call: TRBD2 (6 bases). This CDR3 region has 13 residues. V lost 4 bases and J 3 bases, leaving 8 bases between the germline ends. Germline assignment: CDR1 SGHRS and CDR2 YFSETQ. Written as DNA, the CDR3 is TGCGCCAGCAGCCTAGCGAGCTACAATGAGCAGTTCTTC. Amino acids: CASSLASYNEQFF.

The chain has TRBV13 and TRBJ2-7; TRBD1 matches at 11 bases. V lost 5 bases to trimming and J lost 6 bases; unmatched junction nucleotides: 6. There are 14 residues in the CDR3. The germline gives CDR1 PRHDT, CDR2 FYEKMQ (reference sequence). The CDR3 DNA reads TGTGCCAGCAGCATCCGGACAGGGGGCGCCGAGCAGTACTTC. Translating gives CASSIRTGGAEQYF.

The V call is TRBV28, the J call TRBJ1-5; 9 bases map to TRBD1. The CDR3 covers 14 residues. V shed 5 bases and J 3 bases; nucleotides not matched to a gene: 2. In germline, CDR1 is MDHEN, CDR2 SYDVKM. In DNA, the CDR3 is TGTGCCAGCAGTCGGACAGGGGACAATCAGCCCCAGCATTTT. Protein sequence: CASSRTGDNQPQHF. Full variable domain (missing parts from reference TRBV28 and TRBJ1-5): DVKVTQSSRYLVKRTGEKVFLECVQDMDHENMFWYRQDPGLGLRLIYFSYDVKMKEKGDIPEGYSVSREKKERFSLILESASTNQTSMYLCASSRTGDNQPQHFGDGTRLSIL.

This clone was observed once. V gene TRBV20-1 combines with J gene TRBJ1-1; D remains unclear. The ends were cut back, 6 bases at V and 2 bases at J, with 7 bases in the middle. This CDR3 has 11 amino acids. Germline CDR1 is DFQATT and CDR2 is SNEGSKA (reference sequence). CDR3 in amino acids: CSAHRNTEAFF. The CDR3, as DNA: TGCAGTGCGCACCGTAACACTGAAGCTTTCTTT.

The chain combines TRBV7-9 with TRBJ1-1; possibly TRBD1 for D (5 bases). The V gene's germline CDR1 is SEHNR and CDR2 FQNEAQ (reference sequence). Trimming took off 5 bases at V and 6 bases at J, with 19 bases between the two ends. CDR3 length: 15 residues. CDR3 amino acids: CASSPGKIGVAEAFF. CDR3 in DNA: TGTGCCAGCAGCCCAGGGAAGATCGGAGTGGCTGAAGCTTTCTTT.

A word on this clone: Other DNA sequences in this specimen translate into the identical CDR3. J is TRBJ2-1 and V is TRBV7-2; no clear D. V dropped 4 bases and J dropped 7 bases, with 8 bases sitting between them. The CDR3 is 12 residues long. Germline-derived CDR1 and CDR2 are SGHTA and FQGNSA. The CDR3 nucleotides are TGTGCCAGCAGCTCTAGGTATAATGAGCAGTTCTTC. Residues: CASSSRYNEQFF.

V is TRBV5-5 and J is TRBJ2-1, with unresolved D. Trimming cost V 1 base and J 6 bases, with 8 bases left between them. The CDR3 runs 13 residues. The germline V gene encodes CDR1 SGHKS and CDR2 YYEKEE (reference sequence). CDR3 loop: CASSLPPFNEQFF. The CDR3 DNA reads TGTGCCAGCAGCTTGCCTCCTTTCAATGAGCAGTTCTTC.

V usage is TRBV29-1 and J usage is TRBJ2-1; the match to TRBD2 covers 10 bases. Germline V gene sequence: CDR1 SQVTM, CDR2 ANQGSEA. This CDR3 comprises 17 residues. Trimming at V came to 5 bases and at J to 0 bases, leaving 10 bases not matched to a gene. The CDR3 region is CSVLGVAGGSSYNEQFF. The CDR3 coding sequence is TGCAGCGTTTTGGGAGTAGCGGGAGGTAGCTCCTACAATGAGCAGTTCTTC.

This chain's CDR3 is CASSPAVNQETQYF. CDR3 DNA sequence: TGTGCCAGCAGCCCAGCGGTCAACCAAGAGACCCAGTACTTC. The chain couples TRBV7-9 to TRBJ2-5; D is perhaps TRBD2 (5 bases). Germline-derived CDR1 and CDR2 are SEHNR and FQNEAQ (reference sequence). The CDR3 spans 14 residues. Trimming took 5 bases from V and 0 from J, leaving 10 bases between them.

J is TRBJ2-7 and V is TRBV19; 7 bases line up with TRBD2. V lost 3 bases to trimming and J lost 2 bases; unmatched junction nucleotides: 10. This CDR3 contains 16 residues. Germline assignment: CDR1 LNHDA and CDR2 SQIVND (reference sequence). CDR3: CASSIGVAGSPYEQYF. The CDR3, as DNA: TGTGCCAGTAGTATCGGGGTAGCGGGTTCCCCCTACGAGCAGTACTTC.

The V call is TRBV7-2, the J call TRBJ2-5; D tentatively fits TRBD1 or TRBD2 (5 bases each). This CDR3 is built from 14 residues. The V gene's germline CDR1 is SGHTA and CDR2 FQGNSA. V was trimmed by 3 bases and J by 4 bases, leaving 12 bases between them. The CDR3 sequence: CASSFNQGAETQYF. DNA of the CDR3: TGTGCCAGCAGCTTTAATCAGGGAGCAGAGACCCAGTACTTC.

This chain links TRBV27 with TRBJ2-7, with TRBD2 identical over 11 bases. Germline loops: CDR1 MNHEY, CDR2 SMNVEV (reference sequence). Trimming at V came to 6 bases and at J to 7 bases, leaving 8 bases not matched to a gene. CDR3 size: 14 residues. In DNA, the CDR3 is TGTGCCAGCAGATTAGCGGGAGGGCCGGATGAGCAGTACTTC. This sequence encodes CASRLAGGPDEQYF.

V and J are TRBV27 and TRBJ2-3, with TRBD2 identical over 14 bases. CDR3 length: 15 amino acids. Germline trimming cut 6 bases from V and 4 bases from J; bases unmatched to any gene: 3. Germline V lookup: CDR1 MNHEY, CDR2 SMNVEV (reference sequence). The CDR3 here is CASSWTSGRSDTQYF. The DNA for the CDR3 is TGTGCCAGCAGCTGGACTAGCGGGAGGTCAGATACGCAGTATTTT.

The chain couples TRBV29-1 to TRBJ2-7; D is ambiguous. The CDR3 length is 12 residues. Looked up from germline, CDR1 is SQVTM and CDR2 is ANQGSEA. The ends were cut back, 7 bases at V and 4 bases at J, with 14 bases in the middle. In DNA, the CDR3 is TGCAGCGCCCGGAGAAGTGAGTACGAGCAGTACTTC. Its protein product is CSARRSEYEQYF.

The chain employs TRBV10-3 and TRBJ2-2, with 7 bases that match TRBD1. The germline V gene encodes CDR1 ENHRY and CDR2 SYGVKD. V was clipped by 6 bases and J by 1 base; unmatched bases: 8. The CDR3 extends over 16 amino acids. CDR3 in amino acids: CAIRDTTGQNTGELFF. In DNA, the CDR3 is TGTGCCATCAGGGATACGACAGGGCAGAACACCGGGGAGCTGTTTTTT.

The chain joins TRBV11-2 to TRBJ1-1; D gene uncertain. The CDR3 runs to 11 residues. The ends were cut back, 5 bases at V and 8 bases at J, with 9 bases in the middle. The germline gives CDR1 SGHAT, CDR2 FQNNGV. The CDR3 DNA is TGTGCCAGCAGCCCGGGATACGAAGCTTTCTTT. Translating it yields CASSPGYEAFF. Drawing the rest from reference TRBV11-2 and TRBJ1-1, the complete variable domain is EAGVAQSPRYKIIEKRQSVAFWCNPISGHATLYWYQQILGQGPKLLIQFQNNGVVDDSQLPKDRFSAERLKGVDSTLKIQPAKLEDSAVYLCASSPGYEAFFGQGTRLTVV.

The V and J genes are TRBV5-1 and TRBJ2-7; D may be TRBD1 (6 bases). CDR1 SGHRS and CDR2 YFSETQ come from the germline V gene. This CDR3 spans 15 amino acids. V was shortened by 0 bases and J by 3 bases, with 13 bases between the two germline ends. CDR3 sequence reads: CASSLGQAASYEQYF. DNA for the CDR3: TGCGCCAGCAGCTTGGGACAGGCCGCCAGCTACGAGCAGTACTTC.

This chain joins TRBV19 and TRBJ2-7; D is unclear. The CDR3 is 14 residues long. V shed 3 bases and J shed 5 bases, with 14 bases lying between them. Germline V CDR1 and CDR2: LNHDA, SQIVND (reference sequence). CDR3 DNA sequence: TGTGCCAGTAGTATCGGGTACCTCGTGGACGAGCAGTACTTC. Its translation is CASSIGYLVDEQYF.

This chain connects TRBV30 to TRBJ2-3; D unresolved. Germline V gives CDR1 GTSNPN, CDR2 SVGIG (reference sequence). This CDR3 contains 13 residues. Trimming pared 2 bases from V and 5 bases from J, leaving 11 bases between. The CDR3, as DNA: TGTGCCTGGAGTTGGGTGCGAAGAGATACGCAGTATTTT. It specifies CAWSWVRRDTQYF. Full variable domain (rest looked up from reference TRBV30 and TRBJ2-3): SQTIHQWPATLVQPVGSPLSLECTVEGTSNPNLYWYRQAAGRGLQLLFYSVGIGQISSEVPQNLSASRPQDRQFILSSKKLLLSDSGFYLCAWSWVRRDTQYFGPGTRLTVL.

This chain joins TRBV27 and TRBJ2-3; the match to TRBD1 covers 8 bases. The germline CDR1 and CDR2 sequences are MNHEY and SMNVEV (reference sequence). V shed 2 bases, J shed 3 bases, and the junction held 4 bases outside the gene matches. The CDR3 sequence is 15 residues long. CDR3 sequence (DNA): TGTGCCAGCAGTTTAATAGGACAGGGAACAGATACGCAGTATTTT. Its protein product is CASSLIGQGTDTQYF.

The chain recombines TRBV9 with TRBJ2-1, with TRBD2 as a possible D gene (6 bases). Trimming took 1 base from V and 8 from J, leaving 16 bases between them. Germline assignment: CDR1 SGDLS and CDR2 YYNGEE. This CDR3 spans 15 amino acids. The CDR3 bases are TGTGCCAGCAGCGTATCTAGCGCATCGAGGTATGAGCAGTTCTTC. Amino acids: CASSVSSASRYEQFF.

The chain has TRBV6-1 and TRBJ1-2; D gene ambiguous. This CDR3 is built from 13 residues. Trimming removed 1 base at V and 4 bases at J, with 7 bases between. Germline-derived CDR1 and CDR2 are MNHNS and SASEGT. Here the CDR3 reads CASSEVGSYGYTF. CDR3 DNA sequence: TGTGCCAGCAGTGAAGTAGGCAGCTATGGCTACACCTTC.

This clone was detected only once. The chain combines TRBV6-1 with TRBJ1-5; D is unresolved. V gave up 2 bases and J gave up 4 bases, with 9 bases separating them. The length of the CDR3 is 14 residues. In germline, CDR1 is MNHNS, CDR2 SASEGT. The CDR3 loop is CASSEFTVNQPQHF. The CDR3 nucleotides are TGTGCCAGCAGTGAATTCACCGTGAATCAGCCCCAGCATTTT.

This rearrangement joins TRBV14 to TRBJ2-5; 7 bases are shared with TRBD2. V trimming: 1 base; J trimming: 3 bases; junction bases outside the gene matches: 2. CDR3 length: 14 amino acids. CDR1 is SGHDN and CDR2 is FVKESK in the germline V gene. CDR3: CASSQGGGEETQYF. The DNA of the CDR3 is TGTGCCAGCAGCCAAGGGGGAGGGGAAGAGACCCAGTACTTC. Combining the CDR3 with reference TRBV14 and TRBJ2-5 gives the whole variable domain EAGVTQFPSHSVIEKGQTVTLRCDPISGHDNLYWYRRVMGKEIKFLLHFVKESKQDESGMPNNRFLAERTGGTYSTLKVQPAELEDSGVYFCASSQGGGEETQYFGPGTRLLVL.

To note about this clone: Other nucleotide sequences from this sample produce the same CDR3. V and J are TRBV27 and TRBJ2-7, with 7 bases identical to TRBD2. The J segment lost 4 bases and the V segment lost 3 bases, leaving 3 bases of the junction unmatched. Germline-derived CDR1 and CDR2 are MNHEY and SMNVEV (reference sequence). The CDR3 totals 13 residues. CDR3 in amino acids: CASSFGTNYEQYF. DNA of the CDR3: TGTGCCAGCAGTTTCGGGACTAATTACGAGCAGTACTTC.

The V and J genes are TRBV29-1 and TRBJ2-5, with TRBD2 identical over 7 bases. Germline V gene data show CDR1 as SQVTM and CDR2 as ANQGSEA. The J segment lost 2 bases and the V segment lost 0 bases, leaving 6 bases of the junction unmatched. The CDR3 runs 15 residues. Here the CDR3 reads CSVEEATSEQETQYF. As DNA, the CDR3 is TGCAGCGTTGAAGAGGCCACTAGCGAACAAGAGACCCAGTACTTC.

The chain has TRBV6-6 and TRBJ1-2; D may be TRBD1 (6 bases). The CDR3 runs 16 residues. CDR1 and CDR2 (germline): MNHNY, SVGAGI (reference sequence). Trimming stripped 5 bases from V and 0 bases from J, with 16 bases between. Here the CDR3 reads CASSPPGDMPNYGYTF. The CDR3 DNA reads TGTGCCAGCAGTCCCCCAGGGGACATGCCTAACTATGGCTACACCTTC.

This chain links TRBV7-2 with TRBJ2-1, with no clear D. CDR1 is SGHTA and CDR2 is FQGNSA in the germline V gene. CDR3 size: 15 residues. The V gene lost 6 bases and the J gene lost 0 bases, with 12 bases spanning the gap. The CDR3 sequence: CASSVGAVSYNEQFF. The CDR3, as DNA: TGTGCCAGCAGTGTCGGCGCAGTCTCCTACAATGAGCAGTTCTTC. The entire variable domain, with the rest obtained from reference TRBV7-2 and TRBJ2-1, is as follows: GAGVSQSPSNKVTEKGKDVELRCDPISGHTALYWYRQSLGQGLEFLIYFQGNSAPDKSGLPSDRFSAERTGGSVSTLTIQRTQQEDSAVYLCASSVGAVSYNEQFFGPGTRLTVL.